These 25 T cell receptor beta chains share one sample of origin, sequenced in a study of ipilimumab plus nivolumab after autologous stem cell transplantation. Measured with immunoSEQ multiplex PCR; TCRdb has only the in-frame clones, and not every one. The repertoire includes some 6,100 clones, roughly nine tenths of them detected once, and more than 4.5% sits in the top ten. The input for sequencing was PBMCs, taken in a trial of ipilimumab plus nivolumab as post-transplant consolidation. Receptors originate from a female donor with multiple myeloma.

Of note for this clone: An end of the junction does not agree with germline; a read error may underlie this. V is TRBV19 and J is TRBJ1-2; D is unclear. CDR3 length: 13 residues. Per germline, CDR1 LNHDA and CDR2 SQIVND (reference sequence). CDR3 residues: CTSSNAGVYGYTF. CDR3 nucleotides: TGTACCAGTAGTAACGCGGGAGTCTATGGCTACACCTTC.

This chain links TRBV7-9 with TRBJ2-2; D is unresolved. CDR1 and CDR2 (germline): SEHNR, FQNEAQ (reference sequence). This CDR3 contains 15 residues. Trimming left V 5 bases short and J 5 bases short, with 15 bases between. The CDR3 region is CASSVDSSTTGELFF. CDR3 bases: TGTGCCAGCAGCGTAGACTCTTCTACGACCGGGGAGCTGTTTTTT.

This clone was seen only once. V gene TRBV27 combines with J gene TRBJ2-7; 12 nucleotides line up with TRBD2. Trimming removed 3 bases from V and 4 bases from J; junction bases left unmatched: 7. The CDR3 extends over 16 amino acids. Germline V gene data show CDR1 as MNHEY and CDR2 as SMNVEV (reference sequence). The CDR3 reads CASSFGLAGGYYEQYF. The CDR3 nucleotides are TGTGCCAGCAGTTTTGGCCTAGCGGGAGGGTATTACGAGCAGTACTTC.

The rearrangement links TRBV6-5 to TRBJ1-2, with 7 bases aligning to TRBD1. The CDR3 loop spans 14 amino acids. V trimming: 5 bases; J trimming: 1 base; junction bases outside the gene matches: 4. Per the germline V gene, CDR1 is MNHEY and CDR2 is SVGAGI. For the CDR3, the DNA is TGTGCCAGCAGTCGAACAGGGGATAACTATGGCTACACCTTC. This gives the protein CASSRTGDNYGYTF.

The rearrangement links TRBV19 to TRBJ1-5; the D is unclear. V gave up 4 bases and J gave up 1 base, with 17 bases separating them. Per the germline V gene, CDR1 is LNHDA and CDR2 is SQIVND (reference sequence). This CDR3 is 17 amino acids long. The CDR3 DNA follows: TGTGCCAGTAGTACCCAAGAGCTTGAGTGGAGCAATCAGCCCCAGCATTTT. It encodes CASSTQELEWSNQPQHF.

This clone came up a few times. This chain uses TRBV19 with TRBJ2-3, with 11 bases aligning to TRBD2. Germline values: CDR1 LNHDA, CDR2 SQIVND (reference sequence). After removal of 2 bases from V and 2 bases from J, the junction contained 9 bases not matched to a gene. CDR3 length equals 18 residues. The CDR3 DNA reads TGTGCCAGTAGTATAAGAGGTCTAGCGGGAGGCGTCACAGATACGCAGTATTTT. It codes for CASSIRGLAGGVTDTQYF.

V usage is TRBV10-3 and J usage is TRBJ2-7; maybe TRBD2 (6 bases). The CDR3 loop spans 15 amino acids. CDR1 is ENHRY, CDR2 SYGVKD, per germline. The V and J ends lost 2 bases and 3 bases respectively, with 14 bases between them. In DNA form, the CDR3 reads TGTGCCATCAGTGAGCTAGGGCAGGGAGGCTACGAGCAGTACTTC. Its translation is CAISELGQGGYEQYF.

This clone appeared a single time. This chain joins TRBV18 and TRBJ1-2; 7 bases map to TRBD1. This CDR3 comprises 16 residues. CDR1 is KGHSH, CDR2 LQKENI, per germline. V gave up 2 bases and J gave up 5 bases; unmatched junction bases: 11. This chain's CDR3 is CASSPERGPEVYGYTF. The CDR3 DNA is TGTGCCAGCTCACCAGAGAGGGGGCCTGAAGTTTATGGCTACACCTTC.

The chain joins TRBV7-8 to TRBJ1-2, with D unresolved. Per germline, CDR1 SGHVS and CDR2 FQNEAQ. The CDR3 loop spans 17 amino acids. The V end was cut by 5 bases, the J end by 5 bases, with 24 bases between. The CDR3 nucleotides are TGTGCCAGCAGCCCACGGGAAGGCAAACAGAGCTTTTATGGCTACACCTTC. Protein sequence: CASSPREGKQSFYGYTF.

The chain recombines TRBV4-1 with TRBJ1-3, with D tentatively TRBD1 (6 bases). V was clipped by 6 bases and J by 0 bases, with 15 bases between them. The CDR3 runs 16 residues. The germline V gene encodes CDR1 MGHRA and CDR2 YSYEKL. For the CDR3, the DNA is TGCGCCAGCAGTCCCTCGGGACAATTCTCTGGAAACACCATATATTTT. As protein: CASSPSGQFSGNTIYF.

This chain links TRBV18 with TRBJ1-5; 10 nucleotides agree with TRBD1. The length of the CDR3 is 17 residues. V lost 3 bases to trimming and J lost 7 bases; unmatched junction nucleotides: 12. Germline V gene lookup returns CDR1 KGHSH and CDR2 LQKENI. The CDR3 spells CASSPNSRQGAGQPQHF. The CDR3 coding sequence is TGTGCCAGCTCACCTAACTCGAGACAGGGGGCAGGACAGCCCCAGCATTTT.

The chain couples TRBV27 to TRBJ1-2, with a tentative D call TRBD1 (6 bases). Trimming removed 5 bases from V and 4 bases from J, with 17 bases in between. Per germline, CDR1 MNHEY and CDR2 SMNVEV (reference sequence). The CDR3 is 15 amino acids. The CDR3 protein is CASSLTSPRGYGYTF. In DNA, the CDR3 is TGTGCCAGCAGTCTCACCTCCCCCAGGGGCTATGGCTACACCTTC.

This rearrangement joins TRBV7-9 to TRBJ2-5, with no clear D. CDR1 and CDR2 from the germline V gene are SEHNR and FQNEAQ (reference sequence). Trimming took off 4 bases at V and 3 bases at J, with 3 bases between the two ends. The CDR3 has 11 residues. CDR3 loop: CASSSEETQYF. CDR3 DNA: TGTGCCAGCAGCTCAGAAGAGACCCAGTACTTC.

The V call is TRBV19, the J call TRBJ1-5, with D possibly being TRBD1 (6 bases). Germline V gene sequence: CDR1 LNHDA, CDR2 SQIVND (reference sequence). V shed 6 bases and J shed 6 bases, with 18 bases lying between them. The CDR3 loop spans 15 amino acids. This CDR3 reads CASRAGRGDGQPQHF. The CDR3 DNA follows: TGTGCCAGTAGGGCGGGCAGGGGAGACGGTCAGCCCCAGCATTTT.

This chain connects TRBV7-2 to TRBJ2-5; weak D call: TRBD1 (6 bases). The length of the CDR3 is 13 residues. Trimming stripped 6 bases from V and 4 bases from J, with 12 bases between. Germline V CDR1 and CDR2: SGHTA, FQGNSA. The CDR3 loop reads CASRQGNLETQYF. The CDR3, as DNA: TGTGCCAGCAGACAGGGTAATTTAGAGACCCAGTACTTC.

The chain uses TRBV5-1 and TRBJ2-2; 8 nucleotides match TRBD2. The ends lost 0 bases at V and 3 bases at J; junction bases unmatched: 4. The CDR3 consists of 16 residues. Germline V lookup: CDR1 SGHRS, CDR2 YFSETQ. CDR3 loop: CASSLDGGADTGELFF. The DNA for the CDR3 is TGCGCCAGCAGCTTGGACGGGGGGGCGGACACCGGGGAGCTGTTTTTT.

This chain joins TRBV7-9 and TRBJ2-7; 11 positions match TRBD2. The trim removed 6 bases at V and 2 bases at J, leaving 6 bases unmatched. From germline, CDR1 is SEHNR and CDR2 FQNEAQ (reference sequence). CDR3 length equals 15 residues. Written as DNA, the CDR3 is TGTGCCAGCAGAGCGACTAGCGGGGCAACCTACGAGCAGTACTTC. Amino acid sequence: CASRATSGATYEQYF.

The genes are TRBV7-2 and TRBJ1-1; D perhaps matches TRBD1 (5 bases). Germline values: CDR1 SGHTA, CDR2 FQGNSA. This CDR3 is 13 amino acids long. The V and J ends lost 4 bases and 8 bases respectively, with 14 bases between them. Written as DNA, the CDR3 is TGTGCCAGCAGCTCCCGACCCAGGGAAGAAGCTTTCTTT. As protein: CASSSRPREEAFF.

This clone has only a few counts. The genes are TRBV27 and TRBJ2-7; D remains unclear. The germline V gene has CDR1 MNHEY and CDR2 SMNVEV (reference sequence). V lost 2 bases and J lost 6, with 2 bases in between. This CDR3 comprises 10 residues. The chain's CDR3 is CASSLSEQYF. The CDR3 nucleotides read TGTGCCAGCAGTTTAAGCGAGCAGTACTTC.

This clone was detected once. The CDR3 loop reads CASRPIGGYEQYF. CDR3 nucleotide sequence: TGTGCCAGCAGACCTATCGGGGGCTACGAGCAGTACTTC. V gene TRBV6-6 combines with J gene TRBJ2-7, with D possibly TRBD2 on 6 matching bases. There are 13 residues in the CDR3. The germline V gene has CDR1 MNHNY and CDR2 SVGAGI (reference sequence). V shed 6 bases and J shed 3 bases, with 12 bases lying between them.

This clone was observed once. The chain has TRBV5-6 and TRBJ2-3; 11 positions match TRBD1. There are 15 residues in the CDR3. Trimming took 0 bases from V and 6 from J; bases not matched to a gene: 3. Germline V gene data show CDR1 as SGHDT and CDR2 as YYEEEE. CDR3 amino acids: CASSLGTGGADTQYF. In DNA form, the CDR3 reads TGTGCCAGCAGCTTGGGGACAGGGGGCGCCGATACGCAGTATTTT.

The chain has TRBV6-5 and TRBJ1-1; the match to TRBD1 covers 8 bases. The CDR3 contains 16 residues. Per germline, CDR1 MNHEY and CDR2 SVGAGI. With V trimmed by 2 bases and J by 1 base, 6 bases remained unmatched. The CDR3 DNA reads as TGTGCCAGCAGTTACGGACAGGGAGGGACGAACACTGAAGCTTTCTTT. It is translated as CASSYGQGGTNTEAFF.

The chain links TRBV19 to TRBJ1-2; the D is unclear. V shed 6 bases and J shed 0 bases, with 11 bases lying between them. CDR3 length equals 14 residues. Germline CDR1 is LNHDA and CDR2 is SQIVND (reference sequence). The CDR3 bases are TGTGCCAGTAGGTACGACCGGACTAACTATGGCTACACCTTC. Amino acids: CASRYDRTNYGYTF. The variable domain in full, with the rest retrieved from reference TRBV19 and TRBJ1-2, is DGGITQSPKYLFRKEGQNVTLSCEQNLNHDAMYWYRQDPGQGLRLIYYSQIVNDFQKGDIAEGYSVSREKKESFPLTVTSAQKNPTAFYLCASRYDRTNYGYTFGSGTRLTVV.

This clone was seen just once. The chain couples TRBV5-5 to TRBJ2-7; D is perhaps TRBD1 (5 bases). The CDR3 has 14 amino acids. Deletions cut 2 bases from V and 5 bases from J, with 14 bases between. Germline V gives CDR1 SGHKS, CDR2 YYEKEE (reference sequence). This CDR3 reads CASSLVPGLDEQYF. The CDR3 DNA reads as TGTGCCAGCAGCTTAGTCCCAGGGCTGGACGAGCAGTACTTC. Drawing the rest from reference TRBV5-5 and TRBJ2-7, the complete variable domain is DAGVTQSPTHLIKTRGQQVTLRCSPISGHKSVSWYQQVLGQGPQFIFQYYEKEERGRGNFPDRFSARQFPNYSSELNVNALLLGDSALYLCASSLVPGLDEQYFGPGTRLTVT.

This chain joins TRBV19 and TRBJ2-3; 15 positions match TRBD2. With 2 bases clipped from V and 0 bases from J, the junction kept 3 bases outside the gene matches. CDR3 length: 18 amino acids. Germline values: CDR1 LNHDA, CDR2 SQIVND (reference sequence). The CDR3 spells CASSIRGLAGGSTDTQYF. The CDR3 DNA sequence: TGTGCCAGTAGTATACGGGGACTAGCGGGAGGTAGCACAGATACGCAGTATTTT.